The entry below gives a single TCR beta chain sequence along with its context. Participants' reported clinical history set cohort assignment. Two negative PCRs, clearance, or symptom resolution were required of recovered Cohort 3 donors. Authors' analysis steps: How many nucleated cells were present was estimated from reference gene primer amplification. The method was immunoSEQ multiplex PCR; TCRdb's version includes in-frame clones alone and lacks a portion of them. D and trimming come from the DNA, and the V and J calls and clone size come from that table. In the table there are 300,000 to 400,000 clones, roughly 84% of which are singletons. This entry comes from a study of blood T cell repertoires in COVID-19. Study-wide context: COVID-19 samples, acute and convalescent, were from the United States, Italy and Spain.

The CDR3 covers 16 residues. After removal of 7 bases from V and 7 bases from J, the junction contained 14 bases not matched to a gene. CDR1 is MDHEN, CDR2 SYDVKM, per germline. V usage is TRBV28 and J usage is TRBJ1-5; TRBD1 agrees at 9 bases. What was sequenced was PBMCs or T cells enriched from blood (not recorded which). The clonotype originates from a woman aged 25-40 years who had recovered from COVID-19. Here the CDR3 reads CASNVEGQGDLQPQHF. In DNA, the CDR3 is TGTGCCAGCAATGTCGAGGGACAGGGTGATTTGCAGCCCCAGCATTTT. The whole variable domain, remainder taken from reference TRBV28 and TRBJ1-5, is DVKVTQSSRYLVKRTGEKVFLECVQDMDHENMFWYRQDPGLGLRLIYFSYDVKMKEKGDIPEGYSVSREKKERFSLILESASTNQTSMYLCASNVEGQGDLQPQHFGDGTRLSIL.